This TCR beta chain came from a study of cytomegalovirus exposure and HLA in healthy donors. Points from the study as a whole: HLA-A and HLA-B allele assignments for most subjects were reportedly predicted accurately using TCR beta sequences. A few chains linked to CMV were shown in vitro to be specific for CMV antigens.

The PCR ran on 60 Vbeta and 13 Jbeta primers. Profiled with immunoSEQ multiplex PCR; TCRdb holds only in-frame clones, not every one. The table records 90,000 to 150,000 clones, under 85% of them present only once. The sample holds a few counts of this clone. The antigen is unknown. The CDR3 totals 17 residues. Germline-derived CDR1 and CDR2 are SGHTA and FQGNSA. Trimming took 1 base from V and 0 from J, leaving 13 bases between them. The chain employs TRBV7-2 and TRBJ1-3; maybe TRBD1 (6 bases). The sample was PBMCs. The sequence was obtained from a man aged 35 to 55 in good health and CMV-seropositive. The CDR3 here is CASSLGAGASSGNTIYF. Written as DNA, the CDR3 is TGTGCCAGCAGCTTAGGGGCAGGGGCGAGCTCTGGAAACACCATATATTTT.